Below, 30 T cell receptor beta chains from the same sample are listed, as sequenced in a study of technical replicates of blood from four donors. The method was immunoSEQ multiplex PCR; TCRdb's version includes in-frame clones alone and lacks a portion of them. The data contain tens of thousands of clones, approximately 96% of them singletons. Sequenced: T cells isolated from PBMCs. All receptors derive from a human donor in good health.

The CDR3 DNA follows: TGTGCCAGCAGTCGATTCTCGGGCTCTGGAAACACCATATATTTT. This sequence encodes CASSRFSGSGNTIYF. The V and J genes are TRBV27 and TRBJ1-3; no reliable D call. CDR3 size: 15 residues. Per germline, CDR1 MNHEY and CDR2 SMNVEV (reference sequence). V shed 5 bases and J shed 0 bases, with 11 bases lying between them.

This rearrangement joins TRBV5-1 to TRBJ2-3, with D possibly being TRBD1 (5 bases). Germline V CDR1 and CDR2: SGHRS, YFSETQ. The CDR3 contains 13 residues. V lost 4 bases and J 3 bases, leaving 9 bases between the germline ends. CDR3 protein: CASSPDMTDTQYF. The CDR3 nucleotides are TGCGCCAGCAGCCCGGACATGACAGATACGCAGTATTTT.

V gene TRBV21-1 combines with J gene TRBJ2-1; TRBD2, the D gene given by the table, was not confirmed from the DNA. TRBV21-1 is noted as a pseudogene. The CDR3 spans 17 residues. Written as DNA, the CDR3 is TGTGCCAGCAGCAAAAAGGGGGGAGGGAGCTCCTACAATGAGCAGTTCTTC. It specifies CASSKKGGGSSYNEQFF.

Only one count was recorded for this clone. The chain joins TRBV6-6 to TRBJ2-7; 10 bases map to TRBD1. The J segment lost 2 bases and the V segment lost 0 bases, leaving 1 base of the junction unmatched. The length of the CDR3 is 15 residues. Germline V CDR1 and CDR2: MNHNY, SVGAGI (reference sequence). CDR3 nucleotides: TGTGCCAGCAGTTACTCGGGACAGGGGACCTACGAGCAGTACTTC. Amino acids: CASSYSGQGTYEQYF.

The rearrangement uses TRBV30 and TRBJ1-2; the match to TRBD1 covers 7 bases. The CDR3 runs 17 residues. With V trimmed by 0 bases and J by 2 bases, 12 bases remained unmatched. From germline, CDR1 is GTSNPN and CDR2 SVGIG (reference sequence). In DNA form, the CDR3 reads TGTGCCTGGAGTGTACCCGCAAGAGACAGGGAAAACTATGGCTACACCTTC. Protein sequence: CAWSVPARDRENYGYTF.

About this clone: One end of the junction is discordant with germline, which a read error may explain. The chain couples TRBV2 to TRBJ1-5; D remains ambiguous. The CDR3 is 14 residues long. Germline V gene data show CDR1 as SNHLY and CDR2 as FYNNEI. CDR3 bases: TGTGCCAGCAGCGAAGACGGGAATTATCAGCCCCAGCATTTT. This translates into CASSEDGNYQPQHF.

A single count supports this clone. V usage is TRBV29-1 and J usage is TRBJ2-1; 10 bases agree with TRBD2. Looked up from germline, CDR1 is SQVTM and CDR2 is ANQGSEA. CDR3 length: 14 amino acids. The V gene end was trimmed by 4 bases and the J gene end by 8 bases; junction bases not matched to a gene: 8. This CDR3 reads CSVGASGSSYEQFF. The CDR3 bases are TGCAGCGTTGGGGCTAGCGGGAGTTCTTATGAGCAGTTCTTC.

The rearrangement links TRBV11-3 to TRBJ1-1; 7 nucleotides agree with TRBD1. V lost 3 bases, J lost 6 bases, and 10 bases stayed unmatched. This CDR3 has 15 residues. The V gene's germline CDR1 is SGHNT and CDR2 YENEEA. The CDR3 DNA follows: TGTGCCAGCAGCTTGTTAAGGGGGCGCGGCGCTGAAGCTTTCTTT. Amino acid sequence: CASSLLRGRGAEAFF.

The chain is built from TRBV4-2 and TRBJ2-1; maybe TRBD2 (6 bases). Germline values: CDR1 LGHNA, CDR2 YNFKEQ. The CDR3 is 16 amino acids. The V end lost 1 base, the J end lost 5 bases, and 15 bases lay between the germline ends. The CDR3 nucleotides read TGTGCCAGCAGCCAAGCTAGCGCCCTAAGTCACAATGAGCAGTTCTTC. This sequence encodes CASSQASALSHNEQFF.

The rearrangement links TRBV27 to TRBJ2-2; no definite D call. The CDR3 consists of 14 residues. Germline V gene lookup returns CDR1 MNHEY and CDR2 SMNVEV (reference sequence). V was trimmed by 5 bases and J by 7 bases, leaving 14 bases between them. DNA for the CDR3: TGTGCCAGCAGTCCCCGACTGGATATCGGGGAGCTGTTTTTT. Residues: CASSPRLDIGELFF.

The V and J genes are TRBV27 and TRBJ2-2; D is ambiguous. CDR1 and CDR2 (germline): MNHEY, SMNVEV (reference sequence). The CDR3 totals 17 residues. Trimming took 4 bases from V and 7 from J, leaving 22 bases between them. For the CDR3, the DNA is TGTGCCAGCAGTTCTTTTCTCGCCTTACGGGTTGACGGGGAGCTGTTTTTT. Translated: CASSSFLALRVDGELFF.

This chain's CDR3 is CASSQQGDGSYEQYF. CDR3 bases: TGCGCCAGCAGCCAACAGGGGGACGGATCCTACGAGCAGTACTTC. V is TRBV4-1 and J is TRBJ2-7; 7 nucleotides agree with TRBD1. J lost 1 base, V lost 2 bases, and 5 bases had no gene match. The germline gives CDR1 MGHRA, CDR2 YSYEKL. CDR3 length equals 15 residues.

This chain connects TRBV6-1 to TRBJ1-3, with D maybe TRBD1 (6 bases). Trimming took off 1 base at V and 4 bases at J, with 11 bases between the two ends. Germline assignment: CDR1 MNHNS and CDR2 SASEGT. This CDR3 has 15 amino acids. This CDR3 reads CASSEVTGTGNTIYF. The CDR3 DNA reads as TGTGCCAGCAGTGAAGTTACAGGGACCGGAAACACCATATATTTT.

The V and J genes are TRBV4-2 and TRBJ2-3, with 12 bases that match TRBD2. Germline V gene data show CDR1 as LGHNA and CDR2 as YNFKEQ. This CDR3 has 16 residues. V was pared by 2 bases and J by 5 bases, with 5 bases of the junction left unmatched. CDR3 in amino acids: CASSQRLAGEVDTQYF. The CDR3 nucleotides are TGTGCCAGCAGCCAACGACTAGCGGGAGAAGTAGATACGCAGTATTTT.

The rearrangement uses TRBV5-8 and TRBJ2-7, with no clear D. Per the germline V gene, CDR1 is SGHTS and CDR2 is YDEGEE. Trimming stripped 2 bases from V and 0 bases from J, with 6 bases between. This CDR3 contains 13 residues. CDR3 sequence reads: CASSFYSSYEQYF. CDR3 nucleotide sequence: TGTGCCAGCAGCTTCTATAGCTCCTACGAGCAGTACTTC.

A single count supports this clone. The DNA for the CDR3 is TGTGCCAGCAGTAAGTACCGGTACGAGCAGTACTTC. This sequence encodes CASSKYRYEQYF. The gene calls are TRBV6-6 and TRBJ2-7; D not resolved. Trimming removed 5 bases from V and 4 bases from J, with 9 bases in between. The CDR3 contains 12 residues. Germline assignment: CDR1 MNHNY and CDR2 SVGAGI (reference sequence).

The chain employs TRBV28 and TRBJ1-5, with D maybe TRBD1 (5 bases). The V gene lost 2 bases and the J gene lost 3 bases, with 8 bases spanning the gap. CDR1 and CDR2 (germline): MDHEN, SYDVKM. This CDR3 is 14 amino acids long. The CDR3 protein is CASSLDSLNQPQHF. The CDR3 nucleotides are TGTGCCAGCAGTTTAGACAGCCTCAATCAGCCCCAGCATTTT.

The chain links TRBV27 to TRBJ2-6; a possible D gene is TRBD1 (5 bases). This CDR3 has 15 residues. CDR1 and CDR2 (germline): MNHEY, SMNVEV (reference sequence). V gave up 2 bases and J gave up 2 bases, with 7 bases separating them. CDR3 sequence (DNA): TGTGCCAGCAGTTTAAGGGGTGCTGGGGCCAACGTCCTGACTTTC. It encodes CASSLRGAGANVLTF.

This clone is a singleton in its sample. V usage is TRBV28 and J usage is TRBJ2-5; 8 positions agree with TRBD2. The germline V gene has CDR1 MDHEN and CDR2 SYDVKM. V lost 5 bases to trimming and J lost 2 bases; unmatched junction nucleotides: 16. CDR3 size: 18 residues. CDR3 in amino acids: CASSGEPGLDFPQETQYF. CDR3 sequence (DNA): TGTGCCAGCAGTGGGGAACCGGGACTAGATTTCCCACAAGAGACCCAGTACTTC.

The chain has TRBV30 and TRBJ2-3, with 9 bases fitting TRBD2. Trimming removed 4 bases from V and 3 bases from J; junction bases left unmatched: 5. Germline CDR1 is GTSNPN and CDR2 is SVGIG (reference sequence). The length of the CDR3 is 14 residues. The DNA for the CDR3 is TGTGCCTGGACCGGACTAGCGTGGACAGATACGCAGTATTTT. It translates to CAWTGLAWTDTQYF.

V is TRBV14 and J is TRBJ2-1; the D gene is possibly TRBD1 (6 bases). The ends were cut back, 5 bases at V and 5 bases at J, with 10 bases in the middle. CDR3 size: 13 residues. Germline V gene sequence: CDR1 SGHDN, CDR2 FVKESK. The CDR3: CASSETGNNEQFF. The CDR3 nucleotides are TGTGCCAGCAGCGAAACAGGGAACAATGAGCAGTTCTTC.

The CDR3 loop is CASSWGQDNSYEQYF. The CDR3 DNA reads TGTGCCAGCAGTTGGGGACAGGACAACTCCTACGAGCAGTACTTC. The J gene is TRBJ2-7, the V gene TRBV7-2; the match to TRBD1 covers 8 bases. In germline, CDR1 is SGHTA, CDR2 FQGNSA. CDR3 length: 15 residues. V lost 6 bases to trimming and J lost 0 bases; unmatched junction nucleotides: 7.

The chain has TRBV7-9 and TRBJ2-1; possibly TRBD2 for D (6 bases). Germline V gene data show CDR1 as SEHNR and CDR2 as FQNEAQ (reference sequence). Trimming took off 8 bases at V and 3 bases at J, with 14 bases between the two ends. The CDR3 is made up of 14 amino acids. CDR3 in DNA: TGTGCCAGCTTAGGGTGGGGGGACTACAATGAGCAGTTCTTC. Translation: CASLGWGDYNEQFF.

V is TRBV19 and J is TRBJ2-5; no clear D gene. The germline V gene has CDR1 LNHDA and CDR2 SQIVND (reference sequence). This CDR3 comprises 14 residues. Trimming cost V 0 bases and J 5 bases, with 10 bases left between them. The CDR3 DNA reads as TGTGCCAGTAGTATAGAACAGTATGCCGAGACCCAGTACTTC. Translating gives CASSIEQYAETQYF.

The chain links TRBV13 to TRBJ2-7; 13 positions agree with TRBD2. In germline, CDR1 is PRHDT, CDR2 FYEKMQ (reference sequence). The CDR3 is 15 amino acids. The V segment lost 5 bases and the J segment 5 bases; nucleotides outside the gene matches: 6. CDR3 bases: TGTGCCAGCAGCATGGGACTAGCGGGATCCCACGAGCAGTACTTC. Its translation is CASSMGLAGSHEQYF.

V is TRBV7-3 and J is TRBJ2-2; no clear D. The germline V and J ends were trimmed by 5 bases and 1 base, with 8 bases remaining between them. From germline, CDR1 is SGHTA and CDR2 FQGTGA. CDR3 length: 14 residues. The CDR3 DNA sequence: TGTGCCAGCAGCCTGAGCCTGAACACCGGGGAGCTGTTTTTT. Translated, it gives CASSLSLNTGELFF.

The V and J genes are TRBV30 and TRBJ1-4; unclear D gene. CDR1 and CDR2 from the germline V gene are GTSNPN and SVGIG (reference sequence). CDR3 size: 12 residues. V lost 5 bases and J lost 12, with 16 bases in between. CDR3 sequence: CAWGLGSGELFF. The CDR3 DNA reads as TGTGCCTGGGGACTGGGCTCAGGTGAACTGTTTTTT.

This rearrangement joins TRBV11-3 to TRBJ1-2, with D unresolved. V lost 5 bases, J lost 5 bases, and 9 bases lay in between. Germline V CDR1 and CDR2: SGHNT, YENEEA. The CDR3 sequence is 12 residues long. CDR3 sequence (DNA): TGTGCCAGCAGCCCGTCGGGATATGGCTACACCTTC. It specifies CASSPSGYGYTF.

The genes are TRBV7-2 and TRBJ1-2; the match to TRBD1 covers 9 bases. The V segment lost 5 bases and the J segment 6 bases; nucleotides outside the gene matches: 7. Germline CDR1 reads SGHTA; CDR2 reads FQGNSA. There are 14 residues in the CDR3. CDR3 nucleotides: TGTGCCAGCAGCGACCCTTGGACAGGGGATGGCTACACCTTC. This encodes CASSDPWTGDGYTF. The full variable domain, with the rest looked up from reference TRBV7-2 and TRBJ1-2, is GAGVSQSPSNKVTEKGKDVELRCDPISGHTALYWYRQSLGQGLEFLIYFQGNSAPDKSGLPSDRFSAERTGGSVSTLTIQRTQQEDSAVYLCASSDPWTGDGYTFGSGTRLTVV.

The V and J genes are TRBV2 and TRBJ2-1; TRBD2 matches 9 bases. Unmatched junction bases numbered 5, after V lost 5 bases and J lost 3 bases. Germline V lookup: CDR1 SNHLY, CDR2 FYNNEI. The CDR3 sequence is 15 residues long. CDR3 nucleotide sequence: TGTGCCAGCAGTCCTAGCGGGATGAGCTACAATGAGCAGTTCTTC. Encoded protein: CASSPSGMSYNEQFF. The full variable domain, rest sourced from reference TRBV2 and TRBJ2-1, is EPEVTQTPSHQVTQMGQEVILRCVPISNHLYFYWYRQILGQKVEFLVSFYNNEISEKSEIFDDQFSVERPDGSNFTLKIRSTKLEDSAMYFCASSPSGMSYNEQFFGPGTRLTVL.